These 32 T cell receptor beta chains share one sample of origin, sequenced in a study of molecular identifiers for immune sequencing clone quantification. TCRdb itself ran the PCR reads through MiXCR, one entry per CDR3 protein. This table holds tens of thousands of distinct CDR3 sequences, under 20% found once. Specimen: naive CD8+ T cells from blood, with Jurkat cell RNA spiked in. The sample's subset: FACS-sorted CD8+CD4-CCR7+CD45RA+ naive T cells. The receptors shown here come from a human donor in good health. Some libraries in this study had Jurkat cell RNA spiked in.

The V and J genes are TRBV7-9 and TRBJ2-2, with 7 bases fitting TRBD1. V shed 8 bases and J 0 bases; nucleotides not matched to a gene: 15. The CDR3 totals 18 residues. The germline V gene has CDR1 SEHNR and CDR2 FQNEAQ (reference sequence). The CDR3 region is CASGVGRDRAPNTGELFF. The CDR3 nucleotides read TGTGCCAGCGGAGTGGGGAGAGACAGGGCCCCGAACACCGGGGAGCTGTTTTTT. Together with reference TRBV7-9 and TRBJ2-2, the CDR3 gives the full variable domain: DTGVSQNPRHKITKRGQNVTFRCDPISEHNRLYWYRQTLGQGPEFLTYFQNEAQLEKSRLLSDRFSAERPKGSFSTLEIQRTEQGDSAMYLCASGVGRDRAPNTGELFFGEGSRLTVL.

Of note for this clonotype: A much larger clone lies a single base off, so this may be a read error. The chain employs TRBV7-9 and TRBJ2-5; D is ambiguous. CDR3 length equals 15 residues. Germline values: CDR1 SEHNR, CDR2 FQNEAQ (reference sequence). The DNA for the CDR3 is TGTGCCAACAGCTTAGGTTCCAGCCGAGGTGAGACCCAGTACTTC. This encodes CANSLGSSRGETQYF.

This clonotype is medium-sized (0.01 to 0.1%) within its sample. This CDR3 is CSVEGNEETQYF. Written as DNA, the CDR3 is TGCAGCGTTGAAGGGAACGAAGAGACCCAGTACTTC. The chain combines TRBV29-1 with TRBJ2-5; D is undetermined. Germline CDR1 SQVTM, CDR2 ANQGSEA. V was clipped by 1 base and J by 3 bases, with 6 bases between them. This CDR3 spans 12 amino acids.

A word on this clonotype: This may be a read error: a much more frequent sequence differs by one nucleotide. J is TRBJ2-7 and V is TRBV27; D is uncertain. The CDR3 is 14 residues long. Germline CDR1 reads MNHEY; CDR2 reads SMNVEV (reference sequence). CDR3 in amino acids: CAGSSYPSSYEQYF. CDR3 in DNA: TGTGCCGGCAGTTCTTACCCATCCTCCTACGAGCAGTACTTC.

This clonotype was detected ten times or more. The rearrangement uses TRBV5-6 and TRBJ1-5; D is undetermined. V was trimmed by 4 bases and J by 2 bases, leaving 16 bases between them. From germline, CDR1 is SGHDT and CDR2 YYEEEE. CDR3 size: 16 residues. CDR3 in amino acids: CASSPGRIGGNQPQHF. In DNA form, the CDR3 reads TGTGCCAGCAGCCCCGGACGGATAGGTGGCAATCAGCCCCAGCATTTT.

A note on this clonotype: This may come from a read error, since a much larger clone is one base off. The chain has TRBV27 and TRBJ2-1; TRBD1 might be the D (5 bases). Germline CDR1 and CDR2: MNHEY and SMNVEV (reference sequence). This CDR3 is 13 amino acids long. CDR3 bases: TGTGCCGGCAGACCTCAGGGTAAATATGAGCAGTTCTTC. Translated: CAGRPQGKYEQFF.

The chain carries TRBV3-1 and TRBJ2-2; D is perhaps TRBD1 (6 bases). The CDR3 spans 15 residues. Trimming shortened V by 4 bases and J by 4 bases, and 13 bases separated the two germline ends. Germline values: CDR1 LGHDT, CDR2 YNNKEL (reference sequence). DNA of the CDR3: TGTGCCAGCAGCCGGACAGCAATCCTCACCGGGGAGCTGTTTTTT. Protein: CASSRTAILTGELFF. The whole variable domain, remainder taken from reference TRBV3-1 and TRBJ2-2, is DTAVSQTPKYLVTQMGNDKSIKCEQNLGHDTMYWYKQDSKKFLKIMFSYNNKELIINETVPNRFSPKSPDKAHLNLHINSLELGDSAVYFCASSRTAILTGELFFGEGSRLTVL.

This clonotype was recorded many times. The chain employs TRBV7-9 and TRBJ2-2; no definite D call. CDR1 SEHNR and CDR2 FQNEAQ come from the germline V gene (reference sequence). V shed 1 base and J shed 1 base, with 4 bases lying between them. The CDR3 contains 14 residues. The chain's CDR3 is CASSLEGNTGELFF. As DNA, the CDR3 is TGTGCCAGCAGCTTAGAAGGGAACACCGGGGAGCTGTTTTTT.

This clonotype was recorded many times. The chain employs TRBV5-6 and TRBJ2-7; TRBD2 matches at 7 bases. The CDR3 spans 13 residues. The V segment lost 0 bases and the J segment 6 bases; nucleotides outside the gene matches: 3. Germline CDR1 is SGHDT and CDR2 is YYEEEE. CDR3 bases: TGTGCCAGCAGCTTGGTCGGGGGGTCCGAGCAGTACTTC. This sequence encodes CASSLVGGSEQYF.

Many counts were recorded for this clonotype. The chain links TRBV5-1 to TRBJ2-7; D might be TRBD1 (6 bases). The CDR3 covers 14 residues. The V gene lost 1 base and the J gene lost 5 bases, with 13 bases spanning the gap. Per germline, CDR1 SGHRS and CDR2 YFSETQ. The CDR3, as DNA: TGCGCCAGCAGCTTGACAGGGTATACAGACGAGCAGTACTTC. Its protein product is CASSLTGYTDEQYF. Supplemented by reference TRBV5-1 and TRBJ2-7, the full variable domain reads KAGVTQTPRYLIKTRGQQVTLSCSPISGHRSVSWYQQTPGQGLQFLFEYFSETQRNKGNFPGRFSGRQFSNSRSEMNVSTLELGDSALYLCASSLTGYTDEQYFGPGTRLTVT.

Worth noting for this clonotype: A read error is possible here, since a much larger clone lies one base away. The chain recombines TRBV24-1 with TRBJ2-1; D may be TRBD2 (6 bases). This CDR3 has 16 residues. V shed 3 bases and J shed 6 bases, with 17 bases lying between them. Germline CDR1 reads KGHDR; CDR2 reads SFDVKD. The CDR3 loop reads CATSDKTEAGCNEQFF. The CDR3 bases are TGTGCCACCAGTGATAAGACTGAGGCGGGGTGCAATGAGCAGTTCTTC.

This chain links TRBV30 with TRBJ2-5; TRBD1 aligns across 8 bases. This CDR3 is built from 18 residues. The germline gives CDR1 GTSNPN, CDR2 SVGIG (reference sequence). Trimming took 4 bases from V and 4 from J; bases not matched to a gene: 20. As DNA, the CDR3 is TGTGCCTGGAAAGTGAAGACAGGGGCCTGGCCGAAAACAGAGACCCAGTACTTC. Translated, it gives CAWKVKTGAWPKTETQYF.

As regards this clonotype: With a much larger clone just one base away, this may be a read error. The chain combines TRBV12-3 or TRBV12-4 with TRBJ2-1, with 8 nucleotides matching TRBD2. V was pared by 6 bases and J by 6 bases, with 10 bases of the junction left unmatched. There are 15 residues in the CDR3. The DNA of the CDR3 is TGTGCCAGCAGCCTACTAGCGGATTCCATCAATGAGCAGTTCTTC. Protein: CASSLLADSINEQFF.

This clonotype was seen a handful of times. This clone may be a read error of a much larger clone one base away. The conserved final phenylalanine or tryptophan is absent from the CDR3, which likely points to a read error. The gene calls are TRBV6-5 and TRBJ1-6, with D tentatively TRBD1 (6 bases). Trimming pared 2 bases from V and 9 bases from J, leaving 14 bases between. Per germline, CDR1 MNHEY and CDR2 SVGAGI. The CDR3 totals 15 residues. CDR3 region: CASSYEGGGSSPLHL. As DNA, the CDR3 is TGTGCCAGCAGTTACGAGGGGGGGGGAAGTTCACCCCTCCACCTT.

CDR3 in amino acids: CASSQDRGTFFTEAFF. CDR3 DNA: TGCGCCAGCAGCCAAGATCGGGGAACGTTTTTCACTGAAGCTTTCTTT. The V and J genes are TRBV4-3 and TRBJ1-1; D ambiguous. Trimming took 0 bases from V and 4 from J, leaving 15 bases between them. Germline assignment: CDR1 LGHNA and CDR2 YSLEER. CDR3 length: 16 amino acids.

This clonotype was counted at least ten times. The gene calls are TRBV24-1 and TRBJ2-1, with D tentatively TRBD2 (6 bases). The CDR3 contains 16 residues. The ends were cut back, 3 bases at V and 4 bases at J, with 15 bases in the middle. CDR1 is KGHDR, CDR2 SFDVKD, per germline. The CDR3 bases are TGTGCCACCAGTGATAAGACTGAGGCGGGGTACAATGAGCAGTTCTTC. This translates into CATSDKTEAGYNEQFF.

This clonotype was seen a single time. The chain has TRBV21-1 and TRBJ1-5; the table's D call, TRBD1, was not checked against the DNA. TRBV21-1 is recorded as a pseudogene. CDR3 length: 15 amino acids. For the CDR3, the DNA is TGTGCCAGCAGCAAAGAGAGCCCCCGCAATCAGCCCCGGCATTTT. Translated: CASSKESPRNQPRHF.

This clonotype ranks as medium-sized (0.01 to 0.1%). V is TRBV7-2 and J is TRBJ1-1; D is unresolved. Germline loops: CDR1 SGHTA, CDR2 FQGNSA. V lost 1 base and J 6 bases, leaving 9 bases between the germline ends. The length of the CDR3 is 13 residues. As DNA, the CDR3 is TGTGCCAGCAGCTTAGGTATGGGCTCTGAAGCTTTCTTT. Translated: CASSLGMGSEAFF. Using reference TRBV7-2 and TRBJ1-1 for the parts outside the CDR3, the full variable domain is GAGVSQSPSNKVTEKGKDVELRCDPISGHTALYWYRQSLGQGLEFLIYFQGNSAPDKSGLPSDRFSAERTGGSVSTLTIQRTQQEDSAVYLCASSLGMGSEAFFGQGTRLTVV.

Remarks on this clonotype: A much larger clone lies a single base off, so this may be a read error. The rearrangement links TRBV7-6 to TRBJ1-1; D gene unclear. The CDR3 is made up of 13 amino acids. CDR1 SGHVS and CDR2 FNYEAQ come from the germline V gene. The CDR3 region is CAGSPNVDTEAFF. CDR3 coding DNA: TGTGCCGGCAGCCCCAACGTGGACACTGAAGCTTTCTTT.

V usage is TRBV6-1 and J usage is TRBJ2-3; D is undetermined. This CDR3 spans 12 amino acids. Germline V gene lookup returns CDR1 MNHNS and CDR2 SASEGT. Trimming pared 3 bases from V and 3 bases from J, leaving 4 bases between. CDR3 protein: CASSDGTDTQYF. CDR3 in DNA: TGTGCCAGCAGTGATGGAACAGATACGCAGTATTTT.

Many counts were recorded for this clonotype. The chain links TRBV20-1 to TRBJ2-1; 9 nucleotides line up with TRBD2. Germline-derived CDR1 and CDR2 are DFQATT and SNEGSKA (reference sequence). Losses at the gene ends were 5 bases for V and 10 bases for J; bases not matched to a gene: 12. The CDR3 is made up of 14 amino acids. This CDR3 reads CSARTSELHREQFF. CDR3 nucleotide sequence: TGCAGTGCTCGGACTAGCGAACTCCATCGCGAGCAGTTCTTC.

This clonotype showed up many times. The chain has TRBV24-1 and TRBJ1-1; D remains unclear. Germline V lookup: CDR1 KGHDR, CDR2 SFDVKD. The V gene lost 4 bases and the J gene lost 6 bases, with 5 bases spanning the gap. The CDR3 length is 11 residues. In DNA, the CDR3 is TGTGCCACCAGTGACGGGGCTGAAGCTTTCTTT. Translating gives CATSDGAEAFF.

Regarding this clonotype: A much larger clonotype is one base distant, so this may be a read error. The rearrangement links TRBV6-2 or TRBV6-3 to TRBJ2-2; D tentatively fits TRBD1 or TRBD2 (6 bases each). The V gene's germline CDR1 is MNHEY and CDR2 SVGEGT. The CDR3 contains 14 residues. The CDR3 sequence is CASSYRGYTGGLFF. The CDR3 DNA is TGTGCCAGCAGTTACAGGGGGTACACCGGGGGGCTGTTTTTT.

J is TRBJ2-7 and V is TRBV4-3, with D possibly matching TRBD1 (5 bases). CDR3 length: 15 residues. Looked up from germline, CDR1 is LGHNA and CDR2 is YSLEER. Between the trimmed V and J ends, which lost 0 bases and 3 bases, there was a span of 12 bases. CDR3 residues: CASSQDHRTGYEQYF. The CDR3 DNA reads TGCGCCAGCAGCCAAGATCACAGGACCGGCTACGAGCAGTACTTC.

About this clonotype itself: The junction departs from the called germline gene at one end, perhaps through a read error. The chain uses TRBV7-3 and TRBJ2-7; D possibly corresponds to TRBD2 (6 bases). The CDR3 is 15 amino acids. From germline, CDR1 is SGHTA and CDR2 FQGTGA. DNA of the CDR3: TGTGCCAGCAGCTTAGAGGCGGGACGGTTCTACGGGCAGTACTTC. Amino acids: CASSLEAGRFYGQYF.

Regarding this clonotype: A read error may be the cause here, since a much bigger clone is one base away. V and J are TRBV6-2 or TRBV6-3 and TRBJ2-3; maybe TRBD1 (6 bases). Germline CDR1 and CDR2: MNHEY and SVGEGT. CDR3 length: 14 residues. The V gene lost 7 bases and the J gene lost 0 bases, with 11 bases spanning the gap. CDR3 amino acids: CASNTQGSTDTQYF. As DNA, the CDR3 is TGTGCCAGCAACACTCAGGGGAGCACAGATACGCAGTATTTT.

In this sample, this clonotype turned up once. One end of the junction fails to match germline, which may point to a read error. The gene calls are TRBV4-3 and TRBJ2-7; TRBD1 is a possible D gene (5 bases). The CDR3 extends over 15 amino acids. The germline V gene encodes CDR1 LGHNA and CDR2 YSLEER. The chain's CDR3 is CAGSHWGLDGYEQYF. Here the CDR3 DNA reads TGCGCCGGCAGCCACTGGGGCTTGGACGGCTACGAGCAGTACTTC.

Many counts were recorded for this clonotype. This chain connects TRBV27 to TRBJ1-3, with a tentative D call TRBD1 (6 bases). CDR3 length: 15 residues. V lost 2 bases and J 0 bases, leaving 8 bases between the germline ends. CDR1 is MNHEY and CDR2 is SMNVEV in the germline V gene (reference sequence). The CDR3 is CASSLDRSSGNTIYF. The DNA of the CDR3 is TGTGCCAGCAGTTTAGACAGGAGCTCTGGAAACACCATATATTTT.

This clonotype has at least ten counts. The chain combines TRBV6-2 or TRBV6-3 with TRBJ2-2; 8 bases align to TRBD2. From germline, CDR1 is MNHEY and CDR2 SVGEGT. The CDR3 loop spans 17 amino acids. V was clipped by 0 bases and J by 1 base; unmatched bases: 4. Written as DNA, the CDR3 is TGTGCCAGCAGTTACTCCACTAGCGGCCGGAACACCGGGGAGCTGTTTTTT. This gives the protein CASSYSTSGRNTGELFF.

The table lists this clonotype with many counts. The chain recombines TRBV9 with TRBJ2-7; 10 bases line up with TRBD2. Trimming cost V 0 bases and J 0 bases; bases outside gene matches: 6. The germline V gene encodes CDR1 SGDLS and CDR2 YYNGEE. The CDR3 covers 17 residues. The CDR3 region is CASSVGTSGISSYEQYF. CDR3 DNA: TGTGCCAGCAGCGTAGGTACTAGCGGGATTAGCTCCTACGAGCAGTACTTC.

This clonotype occurred many times. The chain links TRBV30 to TRBJ2-7; TRBD1 aligns across 10 bases. Trimming cost V 1 base and J 1 base; bases outside gene matches: 1. Germline V gene sequence: CDR1 GTSNPN, CDR2 SVGIG (reference sequence). There are 14 residues in the CDR3. The CDR3 reads CAWSGQGASYEQYF. The CDR3 DNA reads TGTGCCTGGAGTGGACAGGGGGCTTCCTACGAGCAGTACTTC.

This sequence joins TRBV7-9 and TRBJ1-2; D unclear. This CDR3 is built from 13 residues. Germline V lookup: CDR1 SEHNR, CDR2 FQNEAQ (reference sequence). V lost 7 bases and J 1 base, leaving 10 bases between the germline ends. The CDR3 loop reads CASKGEINYGYTF. CDR3 nucleotide sequence: TGTGCCAGCAAAGGAGAAATTAACTATGGCTACACCTTC.